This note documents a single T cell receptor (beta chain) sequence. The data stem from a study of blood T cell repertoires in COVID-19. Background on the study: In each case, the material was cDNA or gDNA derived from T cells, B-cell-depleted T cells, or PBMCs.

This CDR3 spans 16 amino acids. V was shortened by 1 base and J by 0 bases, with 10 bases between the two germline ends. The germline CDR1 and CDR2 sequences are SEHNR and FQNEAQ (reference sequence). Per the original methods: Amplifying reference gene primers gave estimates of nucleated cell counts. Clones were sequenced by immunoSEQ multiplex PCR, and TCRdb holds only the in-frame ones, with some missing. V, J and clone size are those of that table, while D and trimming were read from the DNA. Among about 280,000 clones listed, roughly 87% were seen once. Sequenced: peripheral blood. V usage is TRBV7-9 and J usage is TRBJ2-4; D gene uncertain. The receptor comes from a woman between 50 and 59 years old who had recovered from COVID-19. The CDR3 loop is CASSLEKEIAKNIQYF. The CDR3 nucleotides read TGTGCCAGCAGCTTAGAGAAAGAGATAGCCAAAAACATTCAGTACTTC. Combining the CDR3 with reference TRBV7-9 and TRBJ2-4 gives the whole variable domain DTGVSQNPRHKITKRGQNVTFRCDPISEHNRLYWYRQTLGQGPEFLTYFQNEAQLEKSRLLSDRFSAERPKGSFSTLEIQRTEQGDSAMYLCASSLEKEIAKNIQYFGAGTRLSVL.